The sequence of this T cell receptor beta chain was determined in a study of blood T cell repertoires in COVID-19. Study-wide background: Samples of COVID-19 (acute and convalescent) were obtained from the United States, Italy and Spain.

Using immunoSEQ multiplex PCR, the repertoire was profiled, and TCRdb retains in-frame clones only, with some absent. The sample carries about 200,000 clones, 90% recorded once. This CDR3 contains 14 residues. With 3 bases removed from V and 4 bases from J, the gap between germline ends came to 13 bases. Germline-derived CDR1 and CDR2 are LGHDT and YNNKEL (reference sequence). The clonotype was recovered from a man aged 45 to 65 with acute or convalescent COVID-19. This chain joins TRBV3-1 (or the pseudogene TRBV3-2) and TRBJ2-7; D not resolved. Sample: peripheral blood. CDR3 coding DNA: TGTGCCAGCAGCCAGTTTCCCGACTCGTACGAGCAGTACTTC. Translated, it gives CASSQFPDSYEQYF.